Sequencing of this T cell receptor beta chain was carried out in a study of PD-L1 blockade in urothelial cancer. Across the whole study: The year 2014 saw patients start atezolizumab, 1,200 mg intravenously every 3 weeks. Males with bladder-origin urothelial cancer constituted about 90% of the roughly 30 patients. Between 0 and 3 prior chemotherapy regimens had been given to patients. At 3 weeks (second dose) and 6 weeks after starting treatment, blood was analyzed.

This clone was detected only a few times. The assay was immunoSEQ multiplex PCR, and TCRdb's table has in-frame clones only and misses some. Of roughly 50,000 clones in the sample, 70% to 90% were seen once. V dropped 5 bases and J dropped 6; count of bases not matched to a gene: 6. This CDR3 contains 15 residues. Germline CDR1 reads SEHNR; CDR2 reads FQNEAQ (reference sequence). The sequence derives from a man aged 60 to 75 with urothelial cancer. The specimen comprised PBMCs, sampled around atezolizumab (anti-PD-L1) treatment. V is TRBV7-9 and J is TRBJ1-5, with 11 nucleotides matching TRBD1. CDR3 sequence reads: CASSTDRGQSQPQHF. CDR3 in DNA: TGTGCCAGCAGCACGGACAGGGGGCAATCTCAGCCCCAGCATTTT.